The 13 T cell receptor beta chains listed next were all sequenced from one sample in a study of OX40 agonist ivuxolimab in advanced cancers. The protocol was immunoSEQ multiplex PCR, while the TCRdb copy is restricted to in-frame clones and leaves out a portion. This table holds some 73,000 clones, just under 90% found once. Material: CD4+ or CD8+ T cells sorted from blood, obtained in a trial of the OX40 agonist ivuxolimab. The receptors derive from an adult with an advanced solid tumor such as melanoma, head and neck, liver or kidney cancer.

The V call is TRBV21-1, the J call TRBJ2-7; TRBD2 is the table's D call and was not checked against the DNA. TRBV21-1 is assigned pseudogene status. The CDR3 totals 11 residues. Here the CDR3 reads CASNSTYEQYF. The DNA of the CDR3 is TGTGCCAGCAACTCGACCTACGAGCAGTACTTC.

V usage is TRBV7-3 and J usage is TRBJ2-2, with 7 bases lining up with TRBD2. V trimming: 5 bases; J trimming: 0 bases; junction bases outside the gene matches: 9. CDR1 and CDR2 (germline): SGHTA, FQGTGA. The CDR3 totals 17 residues. This CDR3 reads CASSPILATPNTGELFF. In DNA, the CDR3 is TGTGCCAGCAGCCCAATACTAGCGACCCCGAACACCGGGGAGCTGTTTTTT.

This clone was counted once. The chain is built from TRBV5-1 and TRBJ2-7; the match to TRBD2 covers 9 bases. The CDR3 runs to 16 residues. Germline-derived CDR1 and CDR2 are SGHRS and YFSETQ. The V segment lost 0 bases and the J segment 1 base; nucleotides outside the gene matches: 5. CDR3 residues: CASSLEGLAGSYEQYF. The CDR3 coding sequence is TGCGCCAGCAGCTTGGAGGGCCTAGCGGGATCCTACGAGCAGTACTTC.

The chain is built from TRBV5-4 and TRBJ2-7; D may be TRBD2 (6 bases). CDR1 is SGHNT and CDR2 is YYREEE in the germline V gene (reference sequence). The CDR3 extends over 15 amino acids. Trimming removed 4 bases at V and 5 bases at J, with 19 bases between. For the CDR3, the DNA is TGTGCCAGCAGCCACCTAAGGGGAGGAAGCAACGAGCAGTACTTC. Its protein is CASSHLRGGSNEQYF.

The chain links TRBV30 to TRBJ1-6; TRBD1 aligns across 9 bases. Looked up from germline, CDR1 is GTSNPN and CDR2 is SVGIG (reference sequence). The CDR3 sequence is 14 residues long. The ends lost 5 bases at V and 8 bases at J; junction bases unmatched: 7. The chain's CDR3 is CAWGTGRGDSPLHF. The CDR3 coding sequence is TGTGCCTGGGGGACAGGGCGAGGAGATTCACCCCTCCACTTT.

The rearrangement links TRBV7-2 to TRBJ2-3; 11 bases align to TRBD1. The germline V gene has CDR1 SGHTA and CDR2 FQGNSA. Trimming at V came to 3 bases and at J to 4 bases, leaving 15 bases not matched to a gene. This CDR3 spans 19 amino acids. For the CDR3, the DNA is TGTGCCAGCAGCTTTTTCTGGAGGAGGCGGACAGGGGGCGCAGATACGCAGTATTTT. This sequence encodes CASSFFWRRRTGGADTQYF.

V gene TRBV9 combines with J gene TRBJ2-1, with no clear D. V was clipped by 3 bases and J by 7 bases, with 14 bases between them. CDR1 is SGDLS and CDR2 is YYNGEE in the germline V gene. The CDR3 has 14 residues. The CDR3 bases are TGTGCCAGCAGCGGGACCTATCTGAGGAATGAGCAGTTCTTC. Translation gives CASSGTYLRNEQFF.

The chain joins TRBV28 to TRBJ1-5; D gene uncertain. From germline, CDR1 is MDHEN and CDR2 SYDVKM. Trimming pared 8 bases from V and 0 bases from J, leaving 5 bases between. The CDR3 consists of 12 residues. This CDR3 reads CASLHSNQPQHF. DNA of the CDR3: TGTGCCAGCTTACATAGCAATCAGCCCCAGCATTTT.

V usage is TRBV30 and J usage is TRBJ1-5; D unclear. V dropped 0 bases and J dropped 0 bases, with 6 bases sitting between them. CDR1 is GTSNPN and CDR2 is SVGIG in the germline V gene (reference sequence). This CDR3 is built from 14 residues. CDR3 sequence: CAWSVAGSNQPQHF. The CDR3 nucleotides are TGTGCCTGGAGTGTAGCCGGTAGCAATCAGCCCCAGCATTTT.

The chain is built from TRBV5-1 and TRBJ2-2, with D uncertain. CDR3 size: 13 residues. From germline, CDR1 is SGHRS and CDR2 YFSETQ. Deletions cut 5 bases from V and 2 bases from J, with 7 bases between. DNA of the CDR3: TGCGCCAGCAGTCGACCCAACACCGGGGAGCTGTTTTTT. Residues: CASSRPNTGELFF.

The J gene is TRBJ2-3, the V gene TRBV5-4; 13 bases are shared with TRBD2. Germline V gene lookup returns CDR1 SGHNT and CDR2 YYREEE (reference sequence). V dropped 2 bases and J dropped 1; count of bases not matched to a gene: 7. The CDR3 is 18 residues long. This CDR3 reads CASSFRTSGSKGTDTQYF. Written as DNA, the CDR3 is TGTGCCAGCAGCTTCAGGACTAGCGGGAGTAAGGGCACAGATACGCAGTATTTT.

V usage is TRBV7-3 and J usage is TRBJ1-2; D is undetermined. Germline-derived CDR1 and CDR2 are SGHTA and FQGTGA. The CDR3 spans 14 residues. Trimming cost V 5 bases and J 6 bases, with 16 bases left between them. CDR3 nucleotides: TGTGCCAGCAGCCACGGTCGGGCCGGAGATGGCTACACCTTC. Residues: CASSHGRAGDGYTF.

The chain joins TRBV5-6 to TRBJ2-5; possibly TRBD1 for D (6 bases). The V end was cut by 0 bases, the J end by 6 bases, with 18 bases between. The CDR3 is 16 amino acids. Germline-derived CDR1 and CDR2 are SGHDT and YYEEEE. The CDR3 loop reads CASSLAEGSRGQTQYF. CDR3 DNA sequence: TGTGCCAGCAGCTTGGCCGAGGGGTCCAGGGGCCAGACCCAGTACTTC.